The T cell receptor (beta chain) under discussion was sequenced for a study of tumor-infiltrating lymphocytes in primary liver carcinoma. Turning to the study itself: Stage T1-T3 N0M0 tumors measured 4.2 to 10 cm at most.

Synthesis of TCR beta cDNA was carried out from about 500 ng total RNA with a constant-region primer. ARM-PCR, slightly modified, supplied the TCR beta libraries through three nested multiplex PCR rounds. TCRdb re-derived calls from the multiplex PCR reads in MiXCR, one entry per CDR3 protein. The sample lists roughly 120,000 distinct CDR3 sequences, roughly 70% occurring once. General observations from the study: Tumor-adjacent and tumor-blood pairs shared less of their repertoires than tumor region pairs shared.

Extraction of RNA together with DNA used about 18-31 mg of unsorted bulk tissue. Remarks on this clonotype: The antigen is unknown. A much more abundant neighbour one base away suggests this may be a read error.

Sequences were obtained from tumor-adjacent normal liver tissue. This TCR came from a woman aged 60-70 years with primary liver carcinoma and hepatitis B virus infection.

The CDR3 bases are TGTGCCTGGATACCTGCCGACAGGGCCCCTGAAGTTTTCTTT. Protein: CAWIPADRAPEVFF. V and J are TRBV30 and TRBJ1-1; 7 nucleotides align to TRBD1. The CDR3 totals 14 residues. Per the germline V gene, CDR1 is GTSNPN and CDR2 is SVGIG (reference sequence). The full variable domain, with the rest looked up from reference TRBV30 and TRBJ1-1, is SQTIHQWPATLVQPVGSPLSLECTVEGTSNPNLYWYRQAAGRGLQLLFYSVGIGQISSEVPQNLSASRPQDRQFILSSKKLLLSDSGFYLCAWIPADRAPEVFFGQGTRLTVV.